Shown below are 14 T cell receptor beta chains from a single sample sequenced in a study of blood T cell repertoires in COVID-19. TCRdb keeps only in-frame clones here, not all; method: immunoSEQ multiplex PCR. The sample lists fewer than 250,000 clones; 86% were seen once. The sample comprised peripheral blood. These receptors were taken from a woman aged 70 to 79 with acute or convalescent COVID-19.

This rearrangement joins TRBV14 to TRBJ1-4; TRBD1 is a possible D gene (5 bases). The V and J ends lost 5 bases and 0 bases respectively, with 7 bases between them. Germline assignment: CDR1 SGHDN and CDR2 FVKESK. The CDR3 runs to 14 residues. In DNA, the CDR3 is TGTGCCAGCAGCTGGGGCACAACTAATGAAAAACTGTTTTTT. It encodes CASSWGTTNEKLFF.

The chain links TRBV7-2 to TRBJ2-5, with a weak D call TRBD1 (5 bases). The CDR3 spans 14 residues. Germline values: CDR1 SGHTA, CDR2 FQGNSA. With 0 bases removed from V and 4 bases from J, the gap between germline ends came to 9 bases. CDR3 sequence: CASSLARQRETQYF. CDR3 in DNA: TGTGCCAGCAGCTTAGCTAGACAGCGAGAGACCCAGTACTTC.

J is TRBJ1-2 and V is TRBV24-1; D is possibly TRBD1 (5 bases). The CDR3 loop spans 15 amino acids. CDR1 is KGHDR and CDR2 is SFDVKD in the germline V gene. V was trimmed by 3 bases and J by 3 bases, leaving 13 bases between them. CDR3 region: CATSDTGEADYGYTF. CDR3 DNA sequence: TGTGCCACCAGTGATACGGGGGAGGCAGACTATGGCTACACCTTC.

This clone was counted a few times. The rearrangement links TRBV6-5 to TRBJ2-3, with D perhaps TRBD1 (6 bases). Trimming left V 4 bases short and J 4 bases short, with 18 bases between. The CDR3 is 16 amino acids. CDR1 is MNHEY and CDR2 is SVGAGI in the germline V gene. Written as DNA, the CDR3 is TGTGCCAGCAGTTCACCAGGGGCCCCCTCGGCAGATACGCAGTATTTT. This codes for CASSSPGAPSADTQYF.

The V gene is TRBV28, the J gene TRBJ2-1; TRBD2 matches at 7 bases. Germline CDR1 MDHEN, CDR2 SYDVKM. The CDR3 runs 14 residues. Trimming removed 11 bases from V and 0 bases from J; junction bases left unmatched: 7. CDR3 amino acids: CAALGGSSYNEQFF. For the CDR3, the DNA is TGTGCCGCCCTGGGGGGGAGCTCCTACAATGAGCAGTTCTTC.

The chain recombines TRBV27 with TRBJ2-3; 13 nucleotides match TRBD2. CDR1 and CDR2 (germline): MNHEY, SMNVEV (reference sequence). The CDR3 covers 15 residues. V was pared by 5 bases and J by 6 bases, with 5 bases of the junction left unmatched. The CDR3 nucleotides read TGTGCCAGCAGTCGGGGACTAGCGGGAAGTGATACGCAGTATTTT. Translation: CASSRGLAGSDTQYF.

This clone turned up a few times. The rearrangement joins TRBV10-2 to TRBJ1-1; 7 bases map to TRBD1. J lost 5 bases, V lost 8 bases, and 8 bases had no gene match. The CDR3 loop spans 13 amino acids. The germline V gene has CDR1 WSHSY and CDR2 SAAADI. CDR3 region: CASGNRGGTEAFF. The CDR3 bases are TGCGCCAGCGGTAACAGGGGAGGAACTGAAGCTTTCTTT.

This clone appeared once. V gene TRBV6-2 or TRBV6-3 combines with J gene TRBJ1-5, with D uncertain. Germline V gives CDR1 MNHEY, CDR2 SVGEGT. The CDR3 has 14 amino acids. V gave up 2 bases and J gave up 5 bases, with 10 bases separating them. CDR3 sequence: CASSYRAGDQPQHF. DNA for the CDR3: TGTGCCAGCAGTTACCGAGCCGGAGATCAGCCCCAGCATTTT.

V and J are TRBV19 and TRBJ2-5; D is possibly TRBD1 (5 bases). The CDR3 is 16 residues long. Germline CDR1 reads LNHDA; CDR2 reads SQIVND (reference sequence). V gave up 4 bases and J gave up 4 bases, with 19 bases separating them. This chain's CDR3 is CASSTYRTSPGETQYF. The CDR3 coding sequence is TGTGCCAGTAGTACGTACCGGACATCACCGGGAGAGACCCAGTACTTC.

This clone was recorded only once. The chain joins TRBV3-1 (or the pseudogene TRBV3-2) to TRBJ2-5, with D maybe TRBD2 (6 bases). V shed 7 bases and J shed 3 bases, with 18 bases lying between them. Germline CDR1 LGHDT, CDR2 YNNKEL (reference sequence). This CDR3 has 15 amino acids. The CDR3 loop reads CASIVGLATEETQYF. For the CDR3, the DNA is TGTGCCAGCATCGTGGGGCTAGCGACCGAAGAGACCCAGTACTTC.

CDR3 DNA: TGCGCCAGCAGTGAAACAGGGAGAAACACCATATATTTT. It translates to CASSETGRNTIYF. The chain links TRBV10-1 to TRBJ1-3; D might be TRBD1 (6 bases). CDR1 WNHNN and CDR2 SYGVQD come from the germline V gene (reference sequence). This CDR3 region has 13 residues. The ends were cut back, 3 bases at V and 5 bases at J, with 8 bases in the middle.

CDR3 residues: CASSEVGQGARSPLHF. The CDR3 DNA is TGTGCCAGCAGTGAAGTTGGACAGGGGGCACGGTCACCCCTCCACTTT. The genes are TRBV2 and TRBJ1-6, with 11 positions matching TRBD1. The CDR3 contains 16 residues. The germline gives CDR1 SNHLY, CDR2 FYNNEI. V was clipped by 1 base and J by 10 bases; unmatched bases: 6.

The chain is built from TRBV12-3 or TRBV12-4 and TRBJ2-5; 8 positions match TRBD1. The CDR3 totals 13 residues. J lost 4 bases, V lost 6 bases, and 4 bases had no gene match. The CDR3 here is CASSQGARETQYF. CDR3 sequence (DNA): TGTGCCAGCAGCCAGGGGGCTCGAGAGACCCAGTACTTC.

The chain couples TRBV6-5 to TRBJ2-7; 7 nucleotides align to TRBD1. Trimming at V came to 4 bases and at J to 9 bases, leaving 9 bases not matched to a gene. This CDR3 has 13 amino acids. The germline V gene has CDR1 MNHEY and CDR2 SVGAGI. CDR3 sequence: CASSSPGQMAQYF. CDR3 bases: TGTGCCAGCAGTTCTCCGGGACAGATGGCGCAGTACTTC.